The clone carrying this T cell receptor beta chain has just a few counts. Its antigen is not known. V was cut by 6 bases and J by 6 bases, with 13 bases left in between. Germline CDR1 and CDR2: LGHNA and YNFKEQ. The CDR3 sequence is 13 residues long. This entry belongs to a study of CD8 T cells in ankylosing spondylitis. Study-wide findings and caveats: CD8+ disease-linked clones were present at relatively low frequencies in blood. A TCR beta motif made of about 8 highly homologous variants seemed typical of ankylosing spondylitis blood. Clones tied to disease were said to be significantly enriched in matched ankylosing spondylitis synovial fluid. Previous work reported some of these motif variants in the synovial fluid and blood of reactive arthritis.

Each CDR3 protein is one row after TCRdb ran MiXCR on the 5' RACE reads. The table lists fewer than 400,000 distinct CDR3 sequences, 20% to 25% of them singletons. Input material: blood, either unsorted or a sorted T cell fraction (not recorded which). This chain joins TRBV4-2 and TRBJ2-3; D is perhaps TRBD2 (6 bases). This clonotype originated in a male donor with ankylosing spondylitis. CDR3 sequence (DNA): TGTGCCAGCAGGAGCGGGCGCTGGGATACGCAGTATTTT. Its protein product is CASRSGRWDTQYF.